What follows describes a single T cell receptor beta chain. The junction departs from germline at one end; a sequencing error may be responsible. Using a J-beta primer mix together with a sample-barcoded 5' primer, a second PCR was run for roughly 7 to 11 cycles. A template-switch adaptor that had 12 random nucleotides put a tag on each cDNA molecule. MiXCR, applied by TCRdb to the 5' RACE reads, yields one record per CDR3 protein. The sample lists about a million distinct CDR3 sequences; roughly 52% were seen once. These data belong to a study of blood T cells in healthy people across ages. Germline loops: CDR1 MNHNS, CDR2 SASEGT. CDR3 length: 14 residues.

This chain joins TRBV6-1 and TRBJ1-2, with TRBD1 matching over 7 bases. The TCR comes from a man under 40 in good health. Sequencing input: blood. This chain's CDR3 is CASSELTGNYGYTF. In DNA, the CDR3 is TGTGCCAGCAGTGAGTTGACAGGGAACTATGGCTACACTTTC.